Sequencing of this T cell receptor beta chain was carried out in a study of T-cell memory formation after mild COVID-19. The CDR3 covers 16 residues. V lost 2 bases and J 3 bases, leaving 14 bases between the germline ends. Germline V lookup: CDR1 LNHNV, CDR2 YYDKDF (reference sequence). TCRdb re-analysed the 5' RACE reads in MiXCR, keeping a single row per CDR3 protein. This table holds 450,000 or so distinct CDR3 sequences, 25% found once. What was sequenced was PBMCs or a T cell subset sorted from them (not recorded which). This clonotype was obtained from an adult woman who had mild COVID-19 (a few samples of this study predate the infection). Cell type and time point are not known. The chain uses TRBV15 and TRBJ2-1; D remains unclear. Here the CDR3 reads CATSRPKTTGYNEQFF. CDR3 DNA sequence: TGTGCCACCAGCAGACCCAAAACGACGGGCTACAATGAGCAGTTCTTC.